This T cell receptor beta chain was captured in a study of graft-versus-host responses after intestinal transplantation. Study as a whole: Each patient got anti-thymocyte globulin induction, then tacrolimus and steroids for roughly 3 years.

Per germline, CDR1 SGHDT and CDR2 YYEEEE. Trimming cost V 2 bases and J 8 bases, with 8 bases left between them. This CDR3 has 12 residues. Sequenced by immunoSEQ multiplex PCR; TCRdb stores in-frame clones only, minus some. Among roughly 62,000 clones, around nine tenths were seen once, and the ten largest hold more than 2.5%. About this clone: Its cognate antigen is unknown.

Whole-study results and caveats: High graft-versus-host to host-versus-graft T cell clonal ratios marked allografts of patients with graft-donor macrochimerism. GvH clones were found in recipient marrow; some appeared first in ileum or blood.

The input for sequencing was PBMCs, taken around 120 days after intestinal transplantation. The chain recombines TRBV5-6 with TRBJ2-1; TRBD1 is a possible D gene (5 bases). The receptor was derived from a human patient who received an intestinal transplant, so some T cells may come from the graft donor. The CDR3 sequence: CASSFQGYEQFF. The DNA for the CDR3 is TGTGCCAGCAGCTTTCAGGGCTATGAGCAGTTCTTC.